The entry below describes one T cell receptor (beta chain). What this receptor recognizes is not known. Base qualities were left out, and no much larger clone turns up one base away. TCRbeta CDR3 regions were amplified from genomic DNA using the immunoSEQ Assay, a bias-controlled multiplex PCR. The authors processed their data as follows. Nucleated cell counts per sample were estimated from amplification of reference gene primers within the assay. Sequence reads were collapsed and filtered to measure the absolute abundance of every unique TCRbeta CDR3 rearrangement. For each sample, productive Simpson clonality was calculated as the square root of Simpson's diversity index over productive rearrangements. The clones in this table, taken by TCRdb from immuneACCESS, are in-frame only. Not every clone is retained; where verified, under half of the shortfall comes from an unresolved V gene, and the cause of the rest is unknown. Clone size and V and J calls were adopted from that table, with D and trimming inferred from the DNA. This sample gives approximately 94,000 clones in total; 87% of them show up just once. The ten largest account for approximately 7% of the sample.

CDR3 length: 14 amino acids, cysteine to phenylalanine. Only CDR3 DNA remains: 42 bases, in frame from the first base. The germline V gene (reference sequence) yields MNHNY for CDR1 and SVGAGI for CDR2. The junction carries 11 bases between V and J, which are trimmed by 0 bases and 8 bases respectively. This sample is drawn from a study of blood T cell repertoires in COVID-19 (dated by TCRdb to 2020 to 2022). About the study as a whole: Samples covering the acute and convalescent phases of COVID-19 were provided by collaborators in the United States, Italy and Spain. The prospective study material was composed of cDNA or gDNA derived from T cells, B-cell-depleted T cells, or PBMCs. Nearly every sample came with metadata listing a de-identified subject ID, COVID-19 status, age in years and sex. Where available, HLA class I and class II types were obtained from metadata supplied by the sample provider rather than from assay-based typing. Samples came from the ongoing ImmuneRACE study (first 160 participants) plus 1,254 subjects from 6 global collaborators. The dataset comprised deeply sampled blood TCRbeta repertoires from subjects exposed to, actively infected with, or recovered from COVID-19. A freely available public database, intended as a resource for researchers studying the immune response to SARS-CoV-2, is where the repertoires were released.

Broader findings and caveats from the paper: Clinical and demographic metadata were provided uncurated, with the amount varying by source and participant.

Each collaborating institution followed its own protocols to collect whole blood in K2EDTA tubes. For TCRbeta analysis, collaborators shipped samples in one of three forms: frozen whole blood, isolated PBMCs, or DNA extracted from either of those sample types. The origin of this receptor is a man aged 30 to 45 in a cohort sampled during active COVID-19. The sample comprised peripheral blood. The rearranged segments are TRBV6-6 and TRBJ1-3, and perhaps TRBD1 as D gene, on 5 matching bases. The CDR3 region has the sequence CASSYSGGIYTIYF. At the DNA level, the sequence is TGTGCCAGCAGTTACTCTGGGGGGATTTACACCATATATTTT.